This entry is about one T cell receptor (beta chain). The second PCR ran about 6 to 11 cycles with a sample-barcoded 5' primer and J-beta primers. TCRdb ran MiXCR on the 5' RACE reads and lists one entry per CDR3 protein. The table includes around 670,000 distinct CDR3 sequences, approximately 30% detected once. The source of the sample is a study of blood T cells in healthy people across ages. Healthy Caucasians from Russia aged roughly 6 to 95 served as donors. Every sample had a minimum of 6.5 million PBMCs isolated. Every sample gave at least 5 micrograms of total RNA when it was extracted. The CDR3 covers 15 residues. Germline V CDR1 and CDR2: SGHAT, FQNNGV. V shed 1 base and J shed 8 bases, with 14 bases lying between them.

V and J are TRBV11-2 and TRBJ1-4; D might be TRBD1 (6 bases). This TCR was sampled from a woman of 80 years or more in good health. The specimen sequenced was blood. CDR3 sequence reads: CASSLAEGGTEKLFF. CDR3 nucleotide sequence: TGTGCCAGCAGCTTAGCCGAGGGGGGAACCGAAAAACTGTTTTTT.